This T cell receptor beta chain was identified in a study of Ad26.COV2.S vaccination and SARS-CoV-2 variants. Assay used: immunoSEQ multiplex PCR; TCRdb lists only in-frame clones, some missing. This sample has 430,000 or so clones; about 91% occur once, and the top ten carry about 2.7%. Study-level findings and limits: Greater spike-specific TCR breadth was seen in vaccine recipients than in placebo recipients.

The CDR3 is made up of 17 amino acids. Per germline, CDR1 LGHDT and CDR2 YNNKEL (reference sequence). V was cut by 4 bases and J by 3 bases, with 18 bases left in between. Treatment: some 20 received Ad26.COV2.S at low or high dose, single or two shots; roughly five received placebo; per-sample allocation not given. The investigators took samples on day 63 after the first vaccine or placebo injection. About this clone: No antigen is known for it.

V and J are TRBV3-1 (or the pseudogene TRBV3-2) and TRBJ1-4, with a possible D match to TRBD1 (5 bases). Sequenced material: peripheral blood, taken in a trial of Ad26.COV2.S vaccine versus placebo. The clonotype comes from a person between 18 and 65 years old who received the Ad26.COV2.S COVID-19 vaccine or a placebo. The CDR3, as DNA: TGTGCCAGCAGCCCACTCCCTAGGGGTTCATCTAATGAAAAACTGTTTTTT. Translated: CASSPLPRGSSNEKLFF.